These T cell receptor beta chains were read from a single sample in a study of blood T cell repertoires in COVID-19. Using immunoSEQ multiplex PCR, the repertoire was profiled, and TCRdb retains in-frame clones only, with some absent. Of around 190,000 clones listed, roughly four fifths are singletons. The sequenced sample consisted of PBMCs or T cells enriched from blood (not recorded which). The receptor source for this set is a man between 35 and 55 years old who had recovered from COVID-19. CDR3s include the opening cysteine and the closing phenylalanine or tryptophan. Fields, in order: clone size, D gene, J gene, V gene, CDR3 protein, CDR3 DNA. D genes are given only for firm matches. A clone size is listed for some rows: how often the clone was seen (once, few, many), or a class if it is expanded.

clone_size: -
d_call: -
j_call: TRBJ1-6
v_call: TRBV7-6
cdr3_aa: CASSPLNSPLHF
cdr3_nt: TGTGCCAGCAGCCCTCTAAATTCACCCCTCCACTTT

clone_size: -
d_call: TRBD1
j_call: TRBJ1-5
v_call: TRBV6-5
cdr3_aa: CASRGQGANQPQHF
cdr3_nt: TGTGCCAGCCGGGGACAGGGGGCGAATCAGCCCCAGCATTTT

clone_size: few
d_call: -
j_call: TRBJ1-2
v_call: TRBV18
cdr3_aa: CASSPGTNSLGYTF
cdr3_nt: TGTGCCAGCTCACCAGGGACAAACTCGCTTGGCTACACCTTC

clone_size: -
d_call: TRBD2
j_call: TRBJ2-2
v_call: TRBV7-2
cdr3_aa: CASRTEGRLAGNTGELFF
cdr3_nt: TGTGCCAGCAGGACGGAAGGTCGGCTAGCGGGAAACACCGGGGAGCTGTTTTTT

clone_size: -
d_call: -
j_call: TRBJ1-4
v_call: TRBV4-1
cdr3_aa: CASSQVGRQELFF
cdr3_nt: TGCGCCAGCAGCCAAGTTGGAAGACAGGAACTGTTTTTT

clone_size: -
d_call: -
j_call: TRBJ2-3
v_call: TRBV7-2
cdr3_aa: CASTPRQGMDTDTQYF
cdr3_nt: TGTGCCAGCACCCCCCGGCAGGGTATGGACACAGATACGCAGTATTTT

clone_size: -
d_call: -
j_call: TRBJ2-3
v_call: TRBV24-1
cdr3_aa: CATSDFLPSQGDTQYF
cdr3_nt: TGTGCCACCAGTGATTTCCTACCCTCACAGGGAGATACGCAGTATTTT

clone_size: -
d_call: -
j_call: TRBJ2-1
v_call: TRBV3-1/TRBV3-2
cdr3_aa: CASSRLWGELPNEQFF
cdr3_nt: TGTGCCAGCAGCCGCTTATGGGGGGAGTTGCCCAATGAGCAGTTCTTC

clone_size: -
d_call: TRBD2
j_call: TRBJ2-1
v_call: TRBV6-5
cdr3_aa: CASRDSGGASNEQFF
cdr3_nt: TGTGCCAGCAGAGACAGCGGGGGGGCCTCCAATGAGCAGTTCTTC

clone_size: -
d_call: TRBD1
j_call: TRBJ1-1
v_call: TRBV29-1
cdr3_aa: CSVGQGVFNTEAFF
cdr3_nt: TGCAGCGTTGGGCAGGGGGTTTTCAACACTGAAGCTTTCTTT

clone_size: -
d_call: -
j_call: TRBJ2-1
v_call: TRBV14
cdr3_aa: CASSTAARERPYNEQFF
cdr3_nt: TGTGCCAGCAGCACCGCCGCCCGGGAGAGGCCCTACAATGAGCAGTTCTTC

clone_size: -
d_call: -
j_call: TRBJ1-5
v_call: TRBV3-1/TRBV3-2
cdr3_aa: CASSQGLGARSNQPQHF
cdr3_nt: TGTGCCAGCAGCCAAGGTCTGGGGGCAAGAAGCAATCAGCCCCAGCATTTT

clone_size: -
d_call: TRBD1
j_call: TRBJ2-7
v_call: TRBV5-8
cdr3_aa: CASSETGVYEQYF
cdr3_nt: TGTGCCAGCAGTGAAACAGGGGTCTACGAGCAGTACTTC

clone_size: -
d_call: -
j_call: TRBJ1-5
v_call: TRBV2
cdr3_aa: CASSNSGFSNQPQHF
cdr3_nt: TGTGCCAGCAGTAACAGTGGTTTTAGCAATCAGCCCCAGCATTTT

clone_size: -
d_call: TRBD1
j_call: TRBJ1-2
v_call: TRBV18
cdr3_aa: CASSPKETGGYGYTF
cdr3_nt: TGTGCCAGCTCACCCAAAGAAACAGGGGGCTATGGCTACACCTTC

clone_size: -
d_call: -
j_call: TRBJ2-1
v_call: TRBV5-1
cdr3_aa: CASSLAVEQFF
cdr3_nt: TGCGCCAGCAGCTTGGCGGTCGAGCAGTTCTTC

clone_size: -
d_call: TRBD1
j_call: TRBJ1-6
v_call: TRBV19
cdr3_aa: CASSGQGVGYNSPLHF
cdr3_nt: TGTGCCAGTAGTGGACAGGGGGTTGGCTATAATTCACCCCTCCACTTT

clone_size: once
d_call: TRBD2
j_call: TRBJ2-1
v_call: TRBV7-9
cdr3_aa: CAVLGDYHKNEQFF
cdr3_nt: TGTGCCGTCCTTGGGGACTATCATAAGAATGAGCAGTTCTTC

clone_size: -
d_call: TRBD1
j_call: TRBJ1-1
v_call: TRBV2
cdr3_aa: CASTRTRRTGANTEAFF
cdr3_nt: TGTGCCAGCACCCGAACTCGAAGGACAGGGGCCAACACTGAAGCTTTCTTT

clone_size: -
d_call: TRBD2
j_call: TRBJ2-3
v_call: TRBV9
cdr3_aa: CASRRTSQDTQYF
cdr3_nt: TGTGCCAGCCGGCGGACTAGCCAGGATACGCAGTATTTT

clone_size: -
d_call: TRBD1
j_call: TRBJ2-7
v_call: TRBV28
cdr3_aa: CASSSGQPNEQYF
cdr3_nt: TGTGCCAGCAGCTCGGGACAGCCCAACGAGCAGTACTTC

clone_size: -
d_call: -
j_call: TRBJ2-1
v_call: TRBV6-1
cdr3_aa: CASSEGSGRNEQFF
cdr3_nt: TGTGCCAGCAGTGAGGGCTCGGGGAGGAATGAGCAGTTCTTC

clone_size: -
d_call: TRBD1
j_call: TRBJ2-2
v_call: TRBV27
cdr3_aa: CASSSTGWVFF
cdr3_nt: TGTGCCAGCAGCTCGACAGGGTGGGTGTTTTTT

clone_size: -
d_call: -
j_call: TRBJ1-6
v_call: TRBV19
cdr3_aa: CASSADRLTFNSPLHF
cdr3_nt: TGTGCCAGTAGTGCCGACAGACTCACTTTTAATTCACCCCTCCACTTT

clone_size: -
d_call: -
j_call: TRBJ1-2
v_call: TRBV3-1/TRBV3-2
cdr3_aa: CASSRFPGSSYGYTF
cdr3_nt: TGTGCCAGCAGCCGGTTTCCGGGATCCTCTTATGGCTACACCTTC

clone_size: many
d_call: TRBD2
j_call: TRBJ2-7
v_call: TRBV5-4
cdr3_aa: CASSLGLAAASYEQYF
cdr3_nt: TGTGCCAGCAGCTTAGGACTAGCGGCGGCCTCCTACGAGCAGTACTTC